The 25 T cell receptor beta chains in this list originate from one sample, sequenced in a study of blood T cell repertoires in COVID-19. TCRdb's copy holds only in-frame clones and misses some; the assay was immunoSEQ multiplex PCR. The sample holds 160,000 or so clones, around 91% seen once. Sequencing was performed on peripheral blood. The receptor set was obtained from a woman aged 40 to 50 with acute or convalescent COVID-19.

The chain couples TRBV20-1 to TRBJ2-7, with D perhaps matching TRBD2 (6 bases). CDR1 and CDR2 from the germline V gene are DFQATT and SNEGSKA (reference sequence). With 3 bases removed from V and 3 bases from J, the gap between germline ends came to 24 bases. This CDR3 comprises 17 residues. CDR3 loop: CSASPYRTVGLLYEQYF. In DNA, the CDR3 is TGCAGTGCTAGTCCCTACCGAACAGTGGGACTGCTCTACGAGCAGTACTTC.

This chain connects TRBV19 to TRBJ2-7, with D perhaps matching TRBD1 (5 bases). V shed 5 bases and J shed 6 bases, with 17 bases lying between them. CDR3 length equals 14 residues. The germline V gene has CDR1 LNHDA and CDR2 SQIVND (reference sequence). This CDR3 reads CASSLTGVGREQYF. CDR3 DNA sequence: TGTGCCAGTAGTCTCACAGGAGTGGGTCGCGAGCAGTACTTC.

This chain joins TRBV7-9 and TRBJ1-1; 9 bases are shared with TRBD1. Germline V CDR1 and CDR2: SEHNR, FQNEAQ (reference sequence). V shed 5 bases, J shed 4 bases, and the junction held 8 bases outside the gene matches. The CDR3 is 15 residues long. Here the CDR3 reads CASSPFRDRATEAFF. Written as DNA, the CDR3 is TGTGCCAGCAGCCCATTCCGGGACAGGGCCACTGAAGCTTTCTTT.

With respect to this clone: The junction and the germline gene differ at one end; a read error may be behind it. The rearrangement uses TRBV3-1 (or the pseudogene TRBV3-2) and TRBJ2-4, with D maybe TRBD2 (6 bases). Germline CDR1 reads LGHDT; CDR2 reads YNNKEL (reference sequence). The CDR3 extends over 12 amino acids. The CDR3 loop is CASSQEPGLIGF. DNA of the CDR3: TGTGCCAGCAGCCAAGAACCGGGACTGATCGGCTTC.

The chain uses TRBV5-1 and TRBJ1-4, with 12 bases identical to TRBD1. The junction had 3 bases not matched to a gene; V was cut back by 4 bases and J by 8 bases. The CDR3 is 14 amino acids. Germline V CDR1 and CDR2: SGHRS, YFSETQ. The CDR3: CASSPGTGGEKLFF. CDR3 in DNA: TGCGCCAGCAGCCCCGGGACAGGGGGCGAAAAACTGTTTTTT.

This chain connects TRBV19 to TRBJ2-1; TRBD2 aligns across 11 bases. This CDR3 is 18 amino acids long. CDR1 is LNHDA and CDR2 is SQIVND in the germline V gene (reference sequence). The J segment lost 0 bases and the V segment lost 7 bases, leaving 11 bases of the junction unmatched. The CDR3 nucleotides read TGTGCCAGTACCATGGACCGTCTAGCGGGAGGCTCCTACAATGAGCAGTTCTTC. The encoded protein is CASTMDRLAGGSYNEQFF.

This clone was recorded a few times. The chain carries TRBV7-2 and TRBJ2-1; perhaps TRBD2 as D (6 bases). The germline CDR1 and CDR2 sequences are SGHTA and FQGNSA. V lost 8 bases and J 8 bases, leaving 13 bases between the germline ends. The CDR3 totals 12 residues. For the CDR3, the DNA is TGTGCCAGCTTCATGGGGGGAGATGAGCAGTTCTTC. It yields the protein CASFMGGDEQFF.

This clone was detected a few times. The chain uses TRBV5-6 and TRBJ2-7; D remains unclear. Germline V lookup: CDR1 SGHDT, CDR2 YYEEEE. This CDR3 has 12 amino acids. V was pared by 2 bases and J by 3 bases, with 6 bases between. CDR3 region: CASSLADYEQYF. The CDR3 coding sequence is TGTGCCAGCAGCTTAGCTGACTACGAGCAGTACTTC.

The V and J genes are TRBV19 and TRBJ1-1; D gene uncertain. This CDR3 is 13 amino acids long. Trimming took off 5 bases at V and 4 bases at J, with 11 bases between the two ends. The germline gives CDR1 LNHDA, CDR2 SQIVND (reference sequence). The CDR3 sequence is CASSHRETTEAFF. The CDR3 nucleotides are TGTGCCAGTAGTCATCGGGAGACCACTGAAGCTTTCTTT. Full variable domain (remainder filled in from reference TRBV19 and TRBJ1-1): DGGITQSPKYLFRKEGQNVTLSCEQNLNHDAMYWYRQDPGQGLRLIYYSQIVNDFQKGDIAEGYSVSREKKESFPLTVTSAQKNPTAFYLCASSHRETTEAFFGQGTRLTVV.

This chain uses TRBV6-5 with TRBJ1-5, with a weak D call TRBD1 (5 bases). The CDR3 extends over 12 amino acids. Germline CDR1 reads MNHEY; CDR2 reads SVGAGI. Trimming left V 8 bases short and J 6 bases short, with 11 bases between. The CDR3 DNA reads TGTGCCAGCGGCGGGACTGGTCAGCCCCAGCATTTT. As protein: CASGGTGQPQHF.

This sequence joins TRBV3-1 (or the pseudogene TRBV3-2) and TRBJ2-1; the D gene is possibly TRBD2 (5 bases). This CDR3 region has 16 residues. Germline V gene lookup returns CDR1 LGHDT and CDR2 YNNKEL (reference sequence). The V end lost 7 bases, the J end lost 4 bases, and 20 bases lay between the germline ends. The DNA of the CDR3 is TGTGCCAGCACCCCCTGGCGGGCCGGCGGGTACAATGAGCAGTTCTTC. Translation: CASTPWRAGGYNEQFF.

The chain is built from TRBV7-9 and TRBJ2-7; tentatively, D is TRBD1 (6 bases). Germline lookup yields CDR1 SEHNR and CDR2 FQNEAQ (reference sequence). The germline V and J ends were trimmed by 6 bases and 5 bases, with 17 bases remaining between them. The CDR3 has 14 residues. CDR3 sequence: CASRKTGSPNEQYF. The DNA of the CDR3 is TGTGCCAGCAGAAAAACAGGGTCCCCAAACGAGCAGTACTTC.

CDR3 sequence (DNA): TGCGCCAGCAGCGTAGACAGGTCTCGATATGGCTACACCTTC. It specifies CASSVDRSRYGYTF. The V gene is TRBV5-1, the J gene TRBJ1-2; D may be TRBD1 (6 bases). Germline loops: CDR1 SGHRS, CDR2 YFSETQ. V was shortened by 4 bases and J by 5 bases, with 15 bases between the two germline ends. CDR3 length: 14 amino acids.

This clone was counted a few times. The chain uses TRBV28 and TRBJ1-2, with 9 positions matching TRBD1. Trimming at V came to 6 bases and at J to 8 bases, leaving 4 bases not matched to a gene. This CDR3 spans 12 amino acids. Germline V CDR1 and CDR2: MDHEN, SYDVKM. The CDR3 here is CASSGTGRGYTF. The CDR3, as DNA: TGTGCCAGCAGCGGGACAGGGCGCGGCTACACCTTC.

DNA of the CDR3: TGTGCCAGCAGCCAAGAGGTTGCGGGGGCTGTTAGGTATTTT. This gives the protein CASSQEVAGAVRYF. This sequence joins TRBV3-1 (or the pseudogene TRBV3-2) and TRBJ2-3; D might be TRBD2 (7 bases). CDR3 length: 14 residues. Deletions cut 0 bases from V and 14 bases from J, with 18 bases between. Germline CDR1 is LGHDT and CDR2 is YNNKEL (reference sequence).

Details on this clone: The junction departs from the called germline gene at one end, perhaps through a read error. The rearrangement uses TRBV7-7 and TRBJ1-4; tentative D call: TRBD1 (5 bases). CDR3 length: 15 amino acids. Germline V CDR1 and CDR2: SSHAT, FNYEAQ (reference sequence). Here the CDR3 reads CASSLGGTLNEKLFF. The CDR3 region has the DNA TGTGCTAGCAGCTTAGGCGGGACGCTTAATGAAAAACTGTTTTTT.

The V and J genes are TRBV19 and TRBJ2-1, with 12 bases that match TRBD2. Looked up from germline, CDR1 is LNHDA and CDR2 is SQIVND (reference sequence). The CDR3 spans 20 residues. Trimming at V came to 0 bases and at J to 9 bases, leaving 18 bases not matched to a gene. CDR3 DNA: TGTGCCAGTAGTATAGAAGATCTACACAGACTAGCGGGAGTGGGAAGTGAGCAGTTCTTC. It translates to CASSIEDLHRLAGVGSEQFF.

The CDR3 region has the DNA TGCGCCAGCAGCTGGAATGGACTCTCGACAGGGGTGAACACTGAAGCTTTCTTT. Translated, it gives CASSWNGLSTGVNTEAFF. The chain uses TRBV5-1 and TRBJ1-1; 8 bases agree with TRBD1. Germline assignment: CDR1 SGHRS and CDR2 YFSETQ. V lost 3 bases and J lost 0; bases outside the gene matches: 13. The CDR3 contains 18 residues.

The chain carries TRBV4-1 and TRBJ1-4; possible D gene TRBD1, 5 bases. Trimming shortened V by 1 base and J by 6 bases, and 15 bases separated the two germline ends. CDR3 length: 16 amino acids. Germline V lookup: CDR1 MGHRA, CDR2 YSYEKL. CDR3 residues: CASSQGGEGWHEKLFF. In DNA, the CDR3 is TGCGCCAGCAGCCAAGGGGGGGAGGGGTGGCATGAAAAACTGTTTTTT.

The chain links TRBV7-2 to TRBJ1-6; D might be TRBD1 (5 bases). This CDR3 has 14 amino acids. In germline, CDR1 is SGHTA, CDR2 FQGNSA. V was clipped by 5 bases and J by 17 bases, with 22 bases between them. This chain's CDR3 is CASSLVSGGRGVHF. CDR3 sequence (DNA): TGTGCCAGCAGCCTCGTTAGCGGGGGTCGGGGCGTCCACTTT.

The chain uses TRBV6-5 and TRBJ2-1, with TRBD2 matching over 15 bases. The germline CDR1 and CDR2 sequences are MNHEY and SVGAGI. The junction had 9 bases not matched to a gene; V was cut back by 2 bases and J by 13 bases. This CDR3 spans 16 amino acids. DNA of the CDR3: TGTGCCAGCAGTTACGGACTAGCGGGGGGGCCATCTAGTCAGTTCTTC. Translating gives CASSYGLAGGPSSQFF.

This chain links TRBV6-5 with TRBJ2-3; maybe TRBD2 (5 bases). Germline assignment: CDR1 MNHEY and CDR2 SVGAGI. The CDR3 extends over 14 amino acids. The V end was cut by 7 bases, the J end by 2 bases, with 13 bases between. CDR3 DNA sequence: TGTGCCAGCAAGCCAGGACTTCCCACAGATACGCAGTATTTT. It yields the protein CASKPGLPTDTQYF.

This clone was counted once. V gene TRBV14 combines with J gene TRBJ2-7; possibly TRBD1 for D (5 bases). The V end lost 1 base, the J end lost 7 bases, and 11 bases lay between the germline ends. Germline V CDR1 and CDR2: SGHDN, FVKESK. This CDR3 is built from 13 residues. The CDR3 loop is CASSQVPGLEQYF. CDR3 in DNA: TGTGCCAGCAGCCAAGTCCCAGGGTTAGAGCAGTACTTC.

The CDR3 is CASSPLKQSIRGLNTEAFF. The CDR3 nucleotides are TGCGCCAGCAGTCCGTTGAAGCAGTCAATCAGGGGCTTGAACACTGAAGCTTTCTTT. The chain employs TRBV23-1 and TRBJ1-1, with D maybe TRBD1 (6 bases). TRBV23-1 is noted as an ORF with a role that remains uncertain. The CDR3 loop spans 19 amino acids. The V and J ends lost 4 bases and 0 bases respectively, with 24 bases between them.

The CDR3 reads CSVEGATGKNGLSGEQYF. CDR3 bases: TGCAGCGTTGAAGGGGCTACAGGGAAAAACGGGCTCAGTGGAGAGCAGTACTTC. The chain links TRBV29-1 to TRBJ2-7; D is possibly TRBD1 (6 bases). The CDR3 runs 18 residues. Trimming took off 1 base at V and 7 bases at J, with 29 bases between the two ends. The germline gives CDR1 SQVTM, CDR2 ANQGSEA.